This T cell receptor (beta chain) emerged from a study of blood T cell repertoires in COVID-19. Per the germline V gene, CDR1 is MNHEY and CDR2 is SVGAGI. V was trimmed by 11 bases and J by 5 bases, leaving 21 bases between them. The CDR3 loop spans 14 amino acids. Clones were sequenced by immunoSEQ multiplex PCR, and TCRdb holds only the in-frame ones, with some missing. The sample lists over 75,000 clones; about 77% were seen once. This clone was found a few times. The source material was peripheral blood. The source of this sequence is a human donor in a cohort sampled during active COVID-19. The V and J genes are TRBV6-5 and TRBJ1-2; maybe TRBD1 (5 bases). The CDR3 loop is CAAGRQGFTYGYTF. The CDR3 DNA reads as TGTGCCGCCGGTAGGCAGGGATTCACTTATGGCTACACCTTC.